The entry below gives a single T cell receptor beta chain sequence along with its context. In making TCR cDNA, 5'RACE template switching added a universal primer site and UMIs to it. TCRdb reanalysed the 5' RACE reads using MiXCR and keeps one entry per CDR3 protein. The sample holds around 550,000 distinct CDR3 sequences; around 21% are singletons and the top ten take over 11%. The data were obtained in a study of T cells after yellow fever vaccination. The V and J ends lost 0 bases and 0 bases respectively, with 9 bases between them. The CDR3 covers 16 residues. Germline V gene sequence: CDR1 LGHNA, CDR2 YNFKEQ.

The sequencing used PBMCs, collected 15 days after the yellow fever booster vaccination. The source of this sequence is a man aged 30 to 39 who received the YFV17D yellow fever vaccine. The chain recombines TRBV4-2 with TRBJ1-3; D is unclear. For the CDR3, the DNA is TGTGCCAGCAGCCAAGATGTGAGAAGCTCTGGAAACACCATATATTTT. It specifies CASSQDVRSSGNTIYF.